This T cell receptor (beta chain) was retrieved from a study of T cells in Graves' hyperthyroidism and ophthalmopathy. The V gene's germline CDR1 is DFQATT and CDR2 SNEGSKA (reference sequence). The CDR3 contains 12 residues. V shed 6 bases and J shed 4 bases, with 12 bases lying between them. Participants, patients aged 18 to 65, had newly diagnosed hyperthyroidism with a duration under 2 months. The investigators amplified TCR beta CDR3 regions from RNA transcripts. HTBI primers drove first-round RT-PCR of the TCR CDR3. TCRdb re-analysed the multiplex PCR reads in MiXCR, keeping a single row per CDR3 protein. The profile shows hundreds of thousands of distinct CDR3 sequences, roughly 50% of them singletons. To note about this clonotype: Being one base from a much bigger clone, this may be a read error. This is likely a read error, given that the CDR3 carries no conserved phenylalanine or tryptophan at its end.

The gene calls are TRBV20-1 and TRBJ1-1, with a possible D match to TRBD1 (5 bases). The receptor was isolated from a woman under 30 with Graves' hyperthyroidism. The sample comprised peripheral blood or thyroid tissue (not recorded which). The CDR3 DNA sequence: TGCAGTGCATCGGCAGGGTCCACTGAAGCTTTCCTT. The encoded protein is CSASAGSTEAFL.